This T cell receptor (beta chain) was obtained from a study of preoperative IRX-2 immunotherapy in early breast cancer. Trimming cost V 1 base and J 2 bases; bases outside gene matches: 4. CDR1 and CDR2 (germline): SEHNR, FQNEAQ (reference sequence). CDR3 length equals 15 residues. Documented treatment: preoperative locoregional IRX-2 cytokine immunotherapy. Patients received preoperative, locoregional IRX-2 cytokine immunotherapy in a phase Ib study. Only in-frame clones appear in the TCRdb table, and some are missing; sequencing was by immunoSEQ multiplex PCR. This sample has roughly 43,000 clones, with less than 95% found just once.

J is TRBJ1-2 and V is TRBV7-9; 7 nucleotides line up with TRBD1. The TCR sequence derives from a human donor with breast cancer. The sequencing used tumor tissue, collected after IRX-2 immunotherapy. The CDR3 DNA reads as TGTGCCAGCAGCTTAGGAGCGGGACAGAACTATGGCTACACCTTC. Translation: CASSLGAGQNYGYTF.